A single sample gave rise to the 31 T cell receptor beta chains below, sequenced in a study of low-dose radiotherapy and immunotherapy resistance in tumors. Alpha and beta chains were covered, as first-strand cDNA relied on TRAV- and TRBV-specific primers. With a constant-region primer and a V-primer adapter, TCRs were subjected to roughly 18 PCR cycles of amplification. TCRdb called the reads again in MiXCR, with one record for every CDR3 protein. The table includes around 6,700 distinct CDR3 sequences, approximately 70% detected once. All receptors derive from a human donor with advanced metastatic prostate, ovarian, gallbladder or colorectal cancer (not recorded which). This table probably holds off-target reads from a library built for another chain.

The chain recombines TRBV28 with TRBJ2-3; no clear D. This CDR3 is built from 15 residues. CDR1 MDHEN and CDR2 SYDVKM come from the germline V gene. V was shortened by 4 bases and J by 5 bases, with 16 bases between the two germline ends. In DNA form, the CDR3 reads TGTGCCAGCAGTTCGCAACAGCATCACAGAGATACGCAGTATTTT. This translates into CASSSQQHHRDTQYF.

The table lists this clonotype with a few counts. DNA of the CDR3: TGTGCCAGCAGCGTACAGAACCACCATCAGCCCCAGCATTTT. Amino acids: CASSVQNHHQPQHF. The rearrangement uses TRBV28 and TRBJ1-5; D call uncertain. Germline V gene lookup returns CDR1 MDHEN and CDR2 SYDVKM. Trimming took off 6 bases at V and 5 bases at J, with 14 bases between the two ends. The CDR3 extends over 14 amino acids.

The rearrangement joins TRBV29-1 to TRBJ2-6, with D perhaps matching TRBD1 or TRBD2 (5 bases each). V lost 4 bases and J lost 5, with 15 bases in between. This CDR3 has 15 residues. Germline-derived CDR1 and CDR2 are SQVTM and ANQGSEA. The CDR3 sequence is CSVGVSWGRANVLTF. The CDR3 coding sequence is TGCAGCGTTGGAGTGTCGTGGGGGAGGGCCAACGTCCTGACTTTC.

V is TRBV5-1 and J is TRBJ1-1, with 7 bases lining up with TRBD1. V dropped 3 bases and J dropped 2; count of bases not matched to a gene: 13. The CDR3 totals 17 residues. Germline V gene data show CDR1 as SGHRS and CDR2 as YFSETQ. The CDR3 loop is CASSYRTGQSVNTEAFF. The CDR3 DNA reads as TGCGCCAGCAGCTACCGGACAGGTCAATCGGTAAACACTGAAGCTTTCTTT.

This chain uses TRBV3-1 with TRBJ1-1; D gene ambiguous. CDR1 LGHDT and CDR2 YNNKEL come from the germline V gene (reference sequence). V dropped 4 bases and J dropped 1 base, with 13 bases sitting between them. There are 15 residues in the CDR3. In DNA, the CDR3 is TGTGCCAGCAGCCTCTGGGCGACTAAGAACACTGAAGCTTTCTTT. Protein sequence: CASSLWATKNTEAFF.

The chain joins TRBV10-2 to TRBJ2-3; 10 bases fit TRBD2. Germline V gene data show CDR1 as WSHSY and CDR2 as SAAADI. Trimming at V came to 3 bases and at J to 5 bases, leaving 2 bases not matched to a gene. The CDR3 extends over 14 amino acids. The CDR3 DNA reads TGCGCCAGCAGTGATAGCGGGAGGAAAGATACGCAGTATTTT. Its translation: CASSDSGRKDTQYF.

The chain couples TRBV6-2 or TRBV6-3 to TRBJ2-1; 12 bases are a match to TRBD2. V dropped 8 bases and J dropped 4; count of bases not matched to a gene: 6. This CDR3 comprises 15 residues. CDR1 and CDR2 from the germline V gene are MNHEY and SVGEGT. The CDR3 sequence: CASSDGLAGYNEQFF. The CDR3 DNA reads TGTGCCAGCTCAGACGGACTAGCGGGATACAATGAGCAGTTCTTC.

This clonotype has a handful of counts. The chain employs TRBV12-5 and TRBJ2-1; no reliable D call. Per the germline V gene, CDR1 is LGHNT and CDR2 is FRNRAP. V lost 1 base and J 2 bases, leaving 0 bases between the germline ends. CDR3 length: 12 amino acids. This CDR3 is CASGLAYNEQFF. CDR3 bases: TGTGCTAGTGGTTTGGCCTACAATGAGCAGTTCTTC. Full variable domain (remainder filled in from reference TRBV12-5 and TRBJ2-1): DARVTQTPRHKVTEMGQEVTMRCQPILGHNTVFWYRQTMMQGLELLAYFRNRAPLDDSGMPKDRFSAEMPDATLATLKIQPSEPRDSAVYFCASGLAYNEQFFGPGTRLTVL.

There are a few counts of this clonotype. The chain carries TRBV5-4 and TRBJ2-3; D gene unclear. The germline V and J ends were trimmed by 4 bases and 4 bases, with 16 bases remaining between them. The CDR3 is 15 amino acids. The V gene's germline CDR1 is SGHNT and CDR2 YYREEE (reference sequence). The CDR3 is CASSPGGVWADTQYF. The CDR3 DNA sequence: TGTGCCAGCAGCCCCGGTGGGGTTTGGGCAGATACGCAGTATTTT.

The gene calls are TRBV2 and TRBJ2-7; D remains ambiguous. CDR1 and CDR2 from the germline V gene are SNHLY and FYNNEI. CDR3 size: 14 residues. The ends were cut back, 4 bases at V and 1 base at J, with 11 bases in the middle. CDR3 sequence: CASSGSRSSYEQYF. The DNA of the CDR3 is TGTGCCAGCAGTGGTAGTAGGTCTTCCTACGAGCAGTACTTC.

This chain uses TRBV18 with TRBJ2-5, with D hard to call. Germline CDR1 is KGHSH and CDR2 is LQKENI. Trimming removed 3 bases at V and 5 bases at J, with 4 bases between. The CDR3 is 11 residues long. CDR3 region: CASSPGETQYF. For the CDR3, the DNA is TGTGCCAGCTCACCGGGGGAGACCCAGTACTTC.

The chain links TRBV7-7 to TRBJ2-7; D unresolved. Between the trimmed V and J ends, which lost 4 bases and 8 bases, there was a span of 15 bases. The germline CDR1 and CDR2 sequences are SSHAT and FNYEAQ (reference sequence). This CDR3 has 13 residues. In nucleotides, the CDR3 is TGTGCCAGCAGCTACTCCCTAGGGTTGCAGCAGTACTTC. It translates to CASSYSLGLQQYF.

There are a few counts of this clonotype. The J gene is TRBJ1-5, the V gene TRBV18; the match to TRBD1 covers 10 bases. This CDR3 is 16 amino acids long. V was pared by 1 base and J by 4 bases, with 4 bases of the junction left unmatched. In germline, CDR1 is KGHSH, CDR2 LQKENI. The CDR3 nucleotides read TGTGCCAGCTCACCACAGGGACAGGGGTCTAATCAGCCCCAGCATTTT. Translating it yields CASSPQGQGSNQPQHF.

The chain joins TRBV4-3 to TRBJ2-2, with 8 positions matching TRBD2. Germline loops: CDR1 LGHNA, CDR2 YSLEER. The CDR3 loop spans 16 amino acids. V was pared by 0 bases and J by 5 bases, with 5 bases of the junction left unmatched. The CDR3 nucleotides are TGCGCCAGCAGCCAAGAACGAGAGCGGGGGACCGGGGAGCTGTTTTTT. Its translation is CASSQERERGTGELFF.

This sequence joins TRBV7-8 and TRBJ1-1; a possible D gene is TRBD1 (5 bases). CDR3 size: 15 residues. Trimming shortened V by 10 bases and J by 1 base, and 19 bases separated the two germline ends. Germline CDR1 SGHVS, CDR2 FQNEAQ. CDR3 nucleotide sequence: TGTGCCACCCGGACTTCCGGGACGGGGAACACTGAAGCTTTCTTT. This codes for CATRTSGTGNTEAFF.

The chain combines TRBV7-6 with TRBJ2-1, with D unresolved. Germline CDR1 and CDR2: SGHVS and FNYEAQ. The CDR3 spans 12 residues. V was trimmed by 5 bases and J by 3 bases, leaving 5 bases between them. CDR3 coding DNA: TGTGCCAGCAGCAACTACTACAATGAGCAGTTCTTC. Translated, it gives CASSNYYNEQFF. Based on the CDR3 plus reference TRBV7-6 and TRBJ2-1, the full variable domain is GAGVSQSPRYKVTKRGQDVALRCDPISGHVSLYWYRQALGQGPEFLTYFNYEAQQDKSGLPNDRFSAERPEGSISTLTIQRTEQRDSAMYRCASSNYYNEQFFGPGTRLTVL.

The V call is TRBV12-3 or TRBV12-4, the J call TRBJ2-3; a possible D gene is TRBD2 (5 bases). The CDR3 is 15 residues long. V lost 5 bases, J lost 0 bases, and 12 bases lay in between. This CDR3 reads CASSGGTPSTDTQYF. In nucleotides, the CDR3 is TGTGCCAGCAGTGGAGGAACGCCGAGCACAGATACGCAGTATTTT.

The chain uses TRBV6-2 or TRBV6-3 and TRBJ2-3; D perhaps matches TRBD2 (5 bases). Germline V gene lookup returns CDR1 MNHEY and CDR2 SVGEGT. CDR3 length: 15 residues. The V and J ends lost 5 bases and 0 bases respectively, with 12 bases between them. This CDR3 is CASSVGLASTDTQYF. The CDR3 DNA reads as TGTGCCAGCAGTGTAGGACTCGCTAGCACAGATACGCAGTATTTT.

This chain uses TRBV10-3 with TRBJ2-7; D not resolved. The V gene's germline CDR1 is ENHRY and CDR2 SYGVKD. Deletions cut 10 bases from V and 5 bases from J, with 18 bases between. The CDR3 runs 13 residues. The CDR3 bases are TGTGCCACCGCCGGGTCTTTGGTTCACGAGCAGTACTTC. Translated: CATAGSLVHEQYF.

This rearrangement joins TRBV14 to TRBJ1-2; D gene ambiguous. The CDR3 is 13 amino acids. The germline V gene encodes CDR1 SGHDN and CDR2 FVKESK. With 0 bases removed from V and 4 bases from J, the gap between germline ends came to 6 bases. The CDR3 coding sequence is TGTGCCAGCAGCCAAGATTACAGCTATGGCTACACCTTC. Translated, it gives CASSQDYSYGYTF.

V gene TRBV7-2 combines with J gene TRBJ2-7; 9 bases are a match to TRBD1. Looked up from germline, CDR1 is SGHTA and CDR2 is FQGNSA. The V and J ends lost 1 base and 5 bases, in that order; junction bases with no gene match: 15. This CDR3 spans 18 amino acids. This CDR3 reads CASSLGPPTGTGKHEQYF. The DNA of the CDR3 is TGTGCCAGCAGCTTAGGCCCCCCCACCGGGACAGGGAAGCACGAGCAGTACTTC.

The J gene is TRBJ2-7, the V gene TRBV28, with D perhaps TRBD2 (6 bases). The CDR3 sequence is 15 residues long. The germline gives CDR1 MDHEN, CDR2 SYDVKM. V was cut by 7 bases and J by 9 bases, with 25 bases left in between. The CDR3 spells CASTETSSSFYTQYF. Written as DNA, the CDR3 is TGTGCCAGCACCGAAACTAGCTCCAGTTTCTACACGCAGTACTTC.

The V call is TRBV5-1, the J call TRBJ2-1; 11 nucleotides line up with TRBD2. The V segment lost 1 base and the J segment 8 bases; nucleotides outside the gene matches: 2. The CDR3 extends over 14 amino acids. CDR1 and CDR2 (germline): SGHRS, YFSETQ. CDR3 in amino acids: CASSLTSGGDEQFF. CDR3 nucleotide sequence: TGCGCCAGCAGCTTGACTAGCGGGGGCGATGAGCAGTTCTTC.

The chain has TRBV5-1 and TRBJ2-3; the match to TRBD2 covers 16 bases. Germline V gene data show CDR1 as SGHRS and CDR2 as YFSETQ. J gave up 4 bases and V 3 bases, and 11 bases lay outside the gene matches. There are 19 residues in the CDR3. CDR3 loop: CASSSGLAGGRVIPDTQYF. CDR3 DNA sequence: TGCGCCAGCAGCTCGGGACTAGCGGGAGGGCGCGTAATCCCAGATACGCAGTATTTT.

V usage is TRBV5-1 and J usage is TRBJ2-3; D uncertain. The germline V gene encodes CDR1 SGHRS and CDR2 YFSETQ. The CDR3 loop spans 13 amino acids. V was shortened by 2 bases and J by 2 bases, with 6 bases between the two germline ends. CDR3 loop: CASSFSNTDTQYF. The CDR3 DNA reads TGCGCCAGCAGCTTCTCGAACACAGATACGCAGTATTTT.

The gene calls are TRBV6-2 or TRBV6-3 and TRBJ2-2; D remains unclear. Germline V gives CDR1 MNHEY, CDR2 SVGEGT. Trimming pared 2 bases from V and 6 bases from J, leaving 1 base between. CDR3 size: 11 residues. CDR3 loop: CASSYPGELFF. The DNA of the CDR3 is TGTGCCAGCAGTTACCCCGGGGAGCTGTTTTTT.

The CDR3 here is CASSRDPRNTDTQYF. The CDR3 DNA reads TGTGCCAGCAGCCGCGACCCGAGGAACACAGATACGCAGTATTTT. The chain recombines TRBV5-4 with TRBJ2-3; D is undetermined. The germline V gene has CDR1 SGHNT and CDR2 YYREEE (reference sequence). The CDR3 loop spans 15 amino acids. The V end lost 4 bases, the J end lost 2 bases, and 14 bases lay between the germline ends.

This clonotype was found once. V gene TRBV14 combines with J gene TRBJ2-5; D not certain. Germline CDR1 and CDR2: SGHDN and FVKESK. The CDR3 runs 15 residues. V was pared by 0 bases and J by 0 bases, with 8 bases between. The CDR3 here is CASSQDRGYQETQYF. The CDR3 DNA follows: TGTGCCAGCAGCCAAGATCGTGGGTACCAAGAGACCCAGTACTTC.

This chain joins TRBV20-1 and TRBJ2-3; the D is unclear. The germline gives CDR1 DFQATT, CDR2 SNEGSKA (reference sequence). The CDR3 is made up of 15 amino acids. Trimming cost V 1 base and J 0 bases, with 11 bases left between them. The CDR3 DNA follows: TGCAGTGCTAGAGCGCGAGCCCGGAGCACAGATACGCAGTATTTT. Its translation is CSARARARSTDTQYF.

This rearrangement joins TRBV29-1 to TRBJ2-1; 16 bases match TRBD2. This CDR3 has 17 residues. The germline V gene encodes CDR1 SQVTM and CDR2 ANQGSEA. The junction had 3 bases not matched to a gene; V was cut back by 4 bases and J by 0 bases. CDR3 amino acids: CSVGGLAGGSSYNEQFF. CDR3 bases: TGCAGCGTTGGGGGACTAGCGGGAGGGAGCTCCTACAATGAGCAGTTCTTC.

The chain links TRBV29-1 to TRBJ1-4; TRBD1 matches 8 bases. V lost 1 base and J lost 10; bases outside the gene matches: 5. Per the germline V gene, CDR1 is SQVTM and CDR2 is ANQGSEA. CDR3 length: 13 residues. The CDR3 loop reads CSVEGTGTGKLFF. The DNA of the CDR3 is TGCAGCGTTGAAGGGACAGGGACGGGAAAACTGTTTTTT.